This TCR beta chain derives from a study of blood T cell repertoires in COVID-19. Two consecutive negative NP/OP PCR tests, clearance, or resolved symptoms defined Cohort 3 recovery. Sequencing used immunoSEQ multiplex PCR; TCRdb keeps in-frame clones, though not all of them. This table has 150,000 or so clones, 60% to 80% appearing once. The TCR comes from a woman in her fifties or sixties who had recovered from COVID-19. Material: PBMCs or T cells enriched from blood (not recorded which).

As DNA, the CDR3 is TGTGCCAGCAGAGGGACAGGGCAGCTGAACACTGAAGCTTTCTTT. Amino acid sequence: CASRGTGQLNTEAFF. The chain is built from TRBV21-1 and TRBJ1-1; whether TRBD1, the table's D call, matches the DNA was not checked. TRBV21-1 is a known pseudogene. The CDR3 has 15 residues.